Shown below are 18 T cell receptor beta chains from a single sample sequenced in a study of blood T cell repertoires in COVID-19. Sequencing used immunoSEQ multiplex PCR; TCRdb keeps in-frame clones, though not all of them. The sample shows 220,000 or so clones, more than 65% of them seen only once. Sequencing input: peripheral blood. These receptors all come from an older woman with acute or convalescent COVID-19.

The chain links TRBV9 to TRBJ2-7; D gene ambiguous. The CDR3 contains 15 residues. Between the trimmed V and J ends, which lost 4 bases and 1 base, there was a span of 15 bases. Germline CDR1 and CDR2: SGDLS and YYNGEE. CDR3: CASSPWPEASYEQYF. As DNA, the CDR3 is TGTGCCAGCAGCCCCTGGCCTGAGGCTTCCTACGAGCAGTACTTC.

V gene TRBV7-2 combines with J gene TRBJ1-2, with unresolved D. The CDR3 loop spans 13 amino acids. V lost 1 base and J 8 bases, leaving 11 bases between the germline ends. The germline V gene encodes CDR1 SGHTA and CDR2 FQGNSA. CDR3 DNA sequence: TGTGCCAGCAGCTTAGTTGGGTCTAGGGGCTACACCTTC. Amino acids: CASSLVGSRGYTF.

The gene calls are TRBV11-2 and TRBJ1-5; TRBD1 is a possible D gene (6 bases). Germline CDR1 is SGHAT and CDR2 is FQNNGV. Between the trimmed V and J ends, which lost 5 bases and 1 base, there was a span of 12 bases. This CDR3 region has 15 residues. CDR3 coding DNA: TGTGCCAGCAGCGCGACAGGACCAAGCAATCAGCCCCAGCATTTT. It encodes CASSATGPSNQPQHF.

The CDR3 spells CASSLTGFTNGYTF. CDR3 in DNA: TGTGCCAGCAGCTTGACAGGATTTACGAATGGCTACACCTTC. The V call is TRBV5-8, the J call TRBJ1-2; possible D gene TRBD1, 5 bases. Trimming shortened V by 1 base and J by 6 bases, and 13 bases separated the two germline ends. CDR1 and CDR2 (germline): SGHTS, YDEGEE. The CDR3 length is 14 residues.

This clone was seen a single time. The chain recombines TRBV7-6 with TRBJ1-1, with D unclear. Trimming shortened V by 1 base and J by 1 base, and 10 bases separated the two germline ends. CDR1 and CDR2 from the germline V gene are SGHVS and FNYEAQ. The CDR3 loop spans 15 amino acids. For the CDR3, the DNA is TGTGCCAGCAGCTTAGTTTCAGGCCAGAACACTGAAGCTTTCTTT. Translating gives CASSLVSGQNTEAFF.

The gene calls are TRBV30 and TRBJ2-7; TRBD1 is a possible D gene (6 bases). The CDR3 runs 15 residues. From germline, CDR1 is GTSNPN and CDR2 SVGIG (reference sequence). V lost 3 bases to trimming and J lost 4 bases, with 19 bases between them. The CDR3 loop is CAWSPDRSKGYEQYF. CDR3 DNA sequence: TGTGCCTGGAGCCCAGACAGGTCTAAGGGGTACGAGCAGTACTTC.

CDR3 nucleotide sequence: TGTGCCAGCAGCTTGCTGGACAGAGCTAACAATGAGCAGTTCTTC. Amino acids: CASSLLDRANNEQFF. The J gene is TRBJ2-1, the V gene TRBV5-4, with a tentative D call TRBD1 (6 bases). Germline V gene sequence: CDR1 SGHNT, CDR2 YYREEE (reference sequence). The CDR3 runs to 15 residues. Trimming shortened V by 1 base and J by 5 bases, and 13 bases separated the two germline ends.

The chain employs TRBV5-1 and TRBJ2-5; D is possibly TRBD1 (6 bases). Germline values: CDR1 SGHRS, CDR2 YFSETQ. CDR3 length equals 12 residues. Between the trimmed V and J ends, which lost 7 bases and 4 bases, there was a span of 11 bases. Written as DNA, the CDR3 is TGCGCCAGCCGGGACACAGGAGAGACCCAGTACTTC. Protein: CASRDTGETQYF.

This clone was seen more than once but under ten times. This sequence joins TRBV7-2 and TRBJ2-3, with TRBD1 matching over 8 bases. The CDR3 is 14 residues long. The V gene end was trimmed by 5 bases and the J gene end by 12 bases; junction bases not matched to a gene: 13. Germline CDR1 and CDR2: SGHTA and FQGNSA. This CDR3 reads CASSGLSQGDLQYF. CDR3 DNA sequence: TGTGCCAGCAGCGGCCTTTCACAGGGGGACCTTCAGTATTTT.

This sequence joins TRBV28 and TRBJ1-6, with TRBD1 identical over 8 bases. The CDR3 length is 13 residues. Per the germline V gene, CDR1 is MDHEN and CDR2 is SYDVKM. The V and J ends lost 8 bases and 9 bases, in that order; junction bases with no gene match: 6. The CDR3 reads CASGDRGSSPLHF. CDR3 nucleotide sequence: TGTGCCAGCGGAGACAGGGGAAGTTCACCCCTCCACTTT.

This clone was seen more than once but under ten times. The chain carries TRBV4-1 and TRBJ1-3; D is possibly TRBD1 (6 bases). Germline loops: CDR1 MGHRA, CDR2 YSYEKL. Trimming took 4 bases from V and 5 from J, leaving 18 bases between them. This CDR3 region has 16 residues. The CDR3: CASSLDAGEVRNTIYF. The CDR3 nucleotides read TGCGCCAGCAGCCTCGACGCAGGGGAAGTGAGAAACACCATATATTTT.

This clone has more than one count but fewer than ten. The chain links TRBV19 to TRBJ1-1; D is possibly TRBD1 (5 bases). With 7 bases removed from V and 5 bases from J, the gap between germline ends came to 8 bases. Germline-derived CDR1 and CDR2 are LNHDA and SQIVND (reference sequence). CDR3 size: 11 residues. The CDR3 spells CASKRTTEAFF. In nucleotides, the CDR3 is TGTGCCAGTAAAAGGACAACTGAAGCTTTCTTT.

V and J are TRBV28 and TRBJ1-2; D perhaps matches TRBD1 (6 bases). The CDR3 spans 15 residues. Germline V gene data show CDR1 as MDHEN and CDR2 as SYDVKM. The V gene lost 2 bases and the J gene lost 4 bases, with 14 bases spanning the gap. This CDR3 reads CASSLIPGATYGYTF. In DNA form, the CDR3 reads TGTGCCAGCAGTTTAATCCCAGGGGCCACCTATGGCTACACCTTC.

The chain combines TRBV11-3 with TRBJ1-1, with TRBD1 as a possible D gene (6 bases). This CDR3 has 13 amino acids. V was pared by 5 bases and J by 4 bases, with 11 bases between. Germline V gene data show CDR1 as SGHNT and CDR2 as YENEEA. CDR3 sequence: CASSPGASTEAFF. In DNA form, the CDR3 reads TGTGCCAGCAGCCCAGGGGCCTCCACTGAAGCTTTCTTT.

V usage is TRBV28 and J usage is TRBJ1-6, with unresolved D. Germline V gene sequence: CDR1 MDHEN, CDR2 SYDVKM. The ends were cut back, 2 bases at V and 4 bases at J, with 6 bases in the middle. This CDR3 has 14 residues. DNA of the CDR3: TGTGCCAGCAGTTTAGGACTGTATAATTCACCCCTCCACTTT. Its protein product is CASSLGLYNSPLHF.

This clone has just a few counts. The DNA for the CDR3 is TGTGCCAGCAGCGTAAAAAAGGGACAGGTTAACACCGGGGAGCTGTTTTTT. Translated: CASSVKKGQVNTGELFF. The chain is built from TRBV28 and TRBJ2-2; 8 bases are shared with TRBD1. The V segment lost 6 bases and the J segment 2 bases; nucleotides outside the gene matches: 11. Per germline, CDR1 MDHEN and CDR2 SYDVKM. The CDR3 covers 17 residues.

The chain couples TRBV30 to TRBJ2-7; no reliable D call. Trimming stripped 1 base from V and 2 bases from J, with 12 bases between. The CDR3 loop spans 14 amino acids. Germline CDR1 and CDR2: GTSNPN and SVGIG (reference sequence). The CDR3 here is CAWSEAETTYEQYF. The CDR3 region has the DNA TGTGCCTGGAGTGAGGCGGAAACAACCTACGAGCAGTACTTC.

V and J are TRBV7-2 and TRBJ2-3; possibly TRBD2 for D (5 bases). CDR1 is SGHTA and CDR2 is FQGNSA in the germline V gene. V was shortened by 4 bases and J by 2 bases, with 13 bases between the two germline ends. This CDR3 has 15 residues. CDR3: CASSSGILLTDTQYF. CDR3 nucleotide sequence: TGTGCCAGCAGCTCCGGGATCTTGCTCACAGATACGCAGTATTTT.